The clone carrying this TCR beta chain was counted many times. The antigen is unknown. Trimming left V 2 bases short and J 3 bases short, with 14 bases between. The V gene's germline CDR1 is SGHAT and CDR2 FQNNGV. This CDR3 has 16 residues. Diagnosis relied on clinical symptoms, serum thyroxine and TRAb, thyroid ultrasound and orbital computed tomography. What was amplified from RNA transcripts were TCR beta CDR3 regions. HTBI primers drove first-round RT-PCR of the TCR CDR3. From the multiplex PCR reads, TCRdb called clonotypes with MiXCR, one entry per CDR3 protein. The sample holds some 270,000 distinct CDR3 sequences; approximately 23% are singletons and the top ten take about a third. The data belong to a study of T cells in Graves' hyperthyroidism and ophthalmopathy. Whole-study context: Blood was drawn when the patient was first diagnosed and still untreated. General study points: Ophthalmopathy was identified by the model a median about 6.4 months ahead of onset. Ophthalmopathy was separated from stable hyperthyroidism by a 13 V-J model.

Material for sequencing was blood. The V and J genes are TRBV11-2 and TRBJ1-3; perhaps TRBD1 as D (5 bases). This TCR was recovered from a woman aged 40 to 49 with Graves' ophthalmopathy. CDR3 region: CASSLSRGSGGNTIYF. In DNA, the CDR3 is TGTGCCAGCAGCTTAAGTCGGGGCTCCGGTGGAAACACCATATATTTT. Combining the CDR3 with reference TRBV11-2 and TRBJ1-3 gives the whole variable domain EAGVAQSPRYKIIEKRQSVAFWCNPISGHATLYWYQQILGQGPKLLIQFQNNGVVDDSQLPKDRFSAERLKGVDSTLKIQPAKLEDSAVYLCASSLSRGSGGNTIYFGEGSWLTVV.